One sample yielded the 13 T cell receptor beta chains listed below, sequenced in a study of beta chain features in type 1 diabetes. Study-wide points: Researchers report that Type 1 diabetes patients had moderately but significantly shorter TCRB CDR3s across all four CD4+ subsets.

The antigens of these receptors remain unknown. Reverse transcription of all isolated RNA meant that expressed TCRB transcripts were sequenced. Data came from immunoSEQ multiplex PCR; TCRdb stores just in-frame clones and leaves some out. The data hold roughly 340,000 clones, with about 13% observed a single time. Source material: naive CD4+ T cells from blood. The origin of the receptors is a woman aged 18-29 years with type 1 diabetes.

In this sample, this clone turned up a few times. The chain has TRBV6-5 and TRBJ2-1; D is perhaps TRBD1 (6 bases). The CDR3 consists of 13 residues. V was trimmed by 6 bases and J by 7 bases, leaving 13 bases between them. Germline values: CDR1 MNHEY, CDR2 SVGAGI. The CDR3 protein is CASRILRGNEQFF. The CDR3 DNA follows: TGTGCCAGCAGAATCCTCAGGGGAAATGAGCAGTTCTTC.

There are a few counts of this clone. The chain employs TRBV29-1 and TRBJ2-5; D possibly corresponds to TRBD1 (6 bases). V shed 4 bases and J shed 1 base, with 19 bases lying between them. The CDR3 is 16 residues long. CDR1 is SQVTM and CDR2 is ANQGSEA in the germline V gene. Here the CDR3 reads CSVAHQGLMGQETQYF. The CDR3 nucleotides are TGCAGCGTTGCGCATCAGGGGTTAATGGGCCAAGAGACCCAGTACTTC.

The chain uses TRBV7-2 and TRBJ2-1, with 9 bases fitting TRBD2. Germline CDR1 is SGHTA and CDR2 is FQGNSA. The CDR3 totals 16 residues. V was pared by 6 bases and J by 7 bases, with 13 bases of the junction left unmatched. The CDR3 loop reads CASRSPGLARLNEQFF. CDR3 nucleotides: TGTGCCAGCAGGAGCCCGGGACTAGCTCGCCTGAATGAGCAGTTCTTC.

This clone has more than one count but fewer than ten. The chain combines TRBV15 with TRBJ1-2, with TRBD1 matching over 7 bases. Germline V lookup: CDR1 LNHNV, CDR2 YYDKDF (reference sequence). The V and J ends lost 1 base and 4 bases, in that order; junction bases with no gene match: 9. There are 16 residues in the CDR3. In nucleotides, the CDR3 is TGTGCCACCAGCAGAGTCCAGGGGGAGGTTTCCTATGGCTACACCTTC. Protein sequence: CATSRVQGEVSYGYTF.

This rearrangement joins TRBV30 to TRBJ1-1; tentatively, D is TRBD1 (6 bases). The length of the CDR3 is 13 residues. Trimming stripped 1 base from V and 3 bases from J, with 9 bases between. The germline CDR1 and CDR2 sequences are GTSNPN and SVGIG (reference sequence). Here the CDR3 reads CAWSEQGYTEAFF. The CDR3, as DNA: TGTGCCTGGAGTGAACAGGGATACACTGAAGCTTTCTTT.

This sequence joins TRBV5-4 and TRBJ2-7, with D unresolved. The CDR3 is made up of 15 amino acids. Germline V gives CDR1 SGHNT, CDR2 YYREEE (reference sequence). Trimming stripped 4 bases from V and 2 bases from J, with 16 bases between. The CDR3 DNA follows: TGTGCCAGCAGCCGCCCGAGAGGATCAACCTACGAGCAGTACTTC. This translates into CASSRPRGSTYEQYF. Complete variable domain (other parts from reference TRBV5-4 and TRBJ2-7): ETGVTQSPTHLIKTRGQQVTLRCSSQSGHNTVSWYQQALGQGPQFIFQYYREEENGRGNFPPRFSGLQFPNYSSELNVNALELDDSALYLCASSRPRGSTYEQYFGPGTRLTVT.

This clone was found a few times. The CDR3 region is CASSLGAGSYNEQFF. The CDR3 DNA reads TGTGCCAGCAGCTTAGGGGCAGGGTCCTACAATGAGCAGTTCTTC. The rearrangement uses TRBV11-2 and TRBJ2-1, with D possibly TRBD1 on 5 matching bases. CDR3 size: 15 residues. From germline, CDR1 is SGHAT and CDR2 FQNNGV. V lost 1 base, J lost 1 base, and 8 bases lay in between.

The V call is TRBV5-1, the J call TRBJ1-5; possible D gene TRBD1, 5 bases. The V gene's germline CDR1 is SGHRS and CDR2 YFSETQ. Trimming stripped 1 base from V and 7 bases from J, with 15 bases between. This CDR3 has 15 residues. CDR3 nucleotide sequence: TGCGCCAGCAGCTTGCGGGGGGATCCCTCACAGCCCCAGCATTTT. Translated: CASSLRGDPSQPQHF.

Turning to this clone: The same CDR3 can be traced to other DNA sequences in this sample. The chain has TRBV27 and TRBJ2-7; D is undetermined. With 5 bases removed from V and 0 bases from J, the gap between germline ends came to 8 bases. In germline, CDR1 is MNHEY, CDR2 SMNVEV (reference sequence). There are 13 residues in the CDR3. The chain's CDR3 is CASSRLSSYEQYF. For the CDR3, the DNA is TGTGCCAGCAGTCGACTGAGCTCCTACGAGCAGTACTTC.

The chain joins TRBV15 to TRBJ2-5, with D uncertain. This CDR3 spans 16 amino acids. Trimming left V 3 bases short and J 3 bases short, with 17 bases between. Germline V lookup: CDR1 LNHNV, CDR2 YYDKDF (reference sequence). Written as DNA, the CDR3 is TGTGCCACCAGCAGCAATACTCGCGCGTTTAAAGAGACCCAGTACTTC. It specifies CATSSNTRAFKETQYF.

This clone was seen only a few times. This sequence joins TRBV2 and TRBJ2-5; a possible D gene is TRBD2 (5 bases). The CDR3 is 14 amino acids. Germline V gives CDR1 SNHLY, CDR2 FYNNEI. V lost 6 bases and J lost 4, with 15 bases in between. CDR3 sequence: CASRRVEGAETQYF. The CDR3 DNA follows: TGTGCCAGCAGGCGAGTTGAGGGAGCAGAGACCCAGTACTTC.

This clone was detected a few times. This rearrangement joins TRBV28 to TRBJ1-5, with D perhaps matching TRBD1 (6 bases). V lost 6 bases and J lost 0, with 12 bases in between. The CDR3 has 15 residues. Germline CDR1 is MDHEN and CDR2 is SYDVKM. The CDR3: CASSPGTLSNQPQHF. CDR3 nucleotide sequence: TGTGCCAGCAGCCCCGGGACACTTAGCAATCAGCCCCAGCATTTT.

V usage is TRBV19 and J usage is TRBJ2-6, with 9 bases identical to TRBD2. The CDR3 totals 18 residues. Germline CDR1 reads LNHDA; CDR2 reads SQIVND (reference sequence). Losses at the gene ends were 3 bases for V and 3 bases for J; bases not matched to a gene: 9. The CDR3 sequence: CASSITARGRGGANVLTF. In nucleotides, the CDR3 is TGTGCCAGTAGTATTACCGCCCGCGGGAGGGGTGGGGCCAACGTCCTGACTTTC. Full variable domain (remainder filled in from reference TRBV19 and TRBJ2-6): DGGITQSPKYLFRKEGQNVTLSCEQNLNHDAMYWYRQDPGQGLRLIYYSQIVNDFQKGDIAEGYSVSREKKESFPLTVTSAQKNPTAFYLCASSITARGRGGANVLTFGAGSRLTVL.